These 19 T cell receptor beta chains were all obtained from the same sample, sequenced in a study of T-cell memory formation after mild COVID-19 (dated by TCRdb to about 2021). Library prep was done by 5' RACE. TCRdb names Illumina NovaSeq 6000 as the instrument used. Starting from the raw public reads, TCRdb applied fastp trimming at Q25, assembled clones with MiXCR and retained in-frame beta chains. Merged by CDR3 protein, the rows form single entries marked with the most common genes and DNA. In this sample the table shows around 500,000 distinct CDR3 sequences, 15% to 20% of which occur a single time. The leading ten clones occupy 9% to 15% of the sample. Sequenced: PBMCs or a T cell subset sorted from them (not recorded which). The receptor source for this set is an adult woman who had mild COVID-19 (a few samples of this study predate the infection). The sample titles of this study are shuffled in the database, so cell type and time point are left out; the donor was told from shared clones.

This clonotype was detected ten times or more. The chain's CDR3 is CASSRSRGDNEQFF. The CDR3 nucleotides are TGTGCCAGCAGTCGGTCACGGGGGGACAATGAGCAGTTCTTC. V gene TRBV6-6 combines with J gene TRBJ2-1; 7 positions agree with TRBD2. The junction had 6 bases not matched to a gene; V was cut back by 5 bases and J by 5 bases. CDR1 is MNHNY, CDR2 SVGAGI, per germline (reference sequence). This CDR3 is built from 14 residues.

This clonotype was recorded at least ten times. The chain recombines TRBV2 with TRBJ2-1; possibly TRBD1 for D (5 bases). Germline values: CDR1 SNHLY, CDR2 FYNNEI. The CDR3 length is 15 residues. V lost 8 bases, J lost 0 bases, and 14 bases lay in between. CDR3 sequence: CASGRQSRSYNEQFF. The CDR3 DNA reads as TGTGCCAGCGGACGACAGTCTCGCTCCTACAATGAGCAGTTCTTC.

The rearrangement uses TRBV3-1 and TRBJ2-1; TRBD2 agrees at 9 bases. The germline gives CDR1 LGHDT, CDR2 YNNKEL (reference sequence). The CDR3 sequence is 15 residues long. J lost 2 bases, V lost 3 bases, and 2 bases had no gene match. CDR3 sequence reads: CASSQGGGAYNEQFF. CDR3 bases: TGTGCCAGCAGCCAGGGCGGGGGGGCCTACAATGAGCAGTTCTTC.

The J gene is TRBJ2-3, the V gene TRBV2; 10 positions agree with TRBD1. With V trimmed by 7 bases and J by 4 bases, 5 bases remained unmatched. The CDR3 is 14 residues long. Germline lookup yields CDR1 SNHLY and CDR2 FYNNEI. The DNA of the CDR3 is TGTGCCAGCATGAGGGACAGGGGCGCAGATACGCAGTATTTT. It codes for CASMRDRGADTQYF.

The chain couples TRBV5-6 to TRBJ1-6; 9 nucleotides agree with TRBD1. V was clipped by 6 bases and J by 7 bases; unmatched bases: 5. Germline V gene sequence: CDR1 SGHDT, CDR2 YYEEEE. The CDR3 is 14 amino acids. The DNA of the CDR3 is TGTGCCAGCATCCGAGGGACAGGGAATTCACCCCTCCACTTT. Translating it yields CASIRGTGNSPLHF.

The chain recombines TRBV12-2 with TRBJ1-2; the tabulated D call, TRBD1, remains unverified against the DNA. TRBV12-2 is classified as a pseudogene. The CDR3 runs 16 residues. CDR3 in amino acids: CASRAGPLTGPYGYTF. The CDR3 nucleotides read TGTGCAAGTCGCGCGGGGCCGTTGACAGGGCCTTATGGCTACACCTTC.

The chain couples TRBV19 to TRBJ1-5; 7 nucleotides align to TRBD1. There are 15 residues in the CDR3. J lost 0 bases, V lost 7 bases, and 6 bases had no gene match. CDR1 LNHDA and CDR2 SQIVND come from the germline V gene (reference sequence). CDR3 DNA sequence: TGTGCCAGTACCGCAAGGACAGGTAGCAATCAGCCCCAGCATTTT. Its translation is CASTARTGSNQPQHF.

The chain uses TRBV4-2 and TRBJ2-7, with 9 bases lining up with TRBD2. V trimming: 4 bases; J trimming: 7 bases; junction bases outside the gene matches: 8. The germline V gene encodes CDR1 LGHNA and CDR2 YNFKEQ. CDR3 size: 14 residues. The CDR3 region is CASSLSGRHVEQYF. CDR3 nucleotides: TGTGCCAGCAGCCTCAGCGGGAGGCACGTAGAGCAGTACTTC.

The rearrangement joins TRBV7-2 to TRBJ2-7; D not resolved. The CDR3 extends over 13 amino acids. Per the germline V gene, CDR1 is SGHTA and CDR2 is FQGNSA. V lost 1 base, J lost 7 bases, and 11 bases lay in between. CDR3 DNA: TGTGCCAGCAGCTTAGGAAGTGACGAAGAGCAGTACTTC. As protein: CASSLGSDEEQYF.

The sample holds a few counts of this clonotype. CDR3 in amino acids: CATSDFGGGEQFF. The CDR3 nucleotides are TGTGCCACCAGTGATTTCGGCGGGGGTGAGCAGTTCTTC. The chain uses TRBV24-1 and TRBJ2-1; 7 nucleotides align to TRBD2. Germline values: CDR1 KGHDR, CDR2 SFDVKD. The CDR3 runs 13 residues. The J segment lost 9 bases and the V segment lost 1 base, leaving 2 bases of the junction unmatched.

The chain is built from TRBV3-1 and TRBJ1-2; maybe TRBD1 (5 bases). The CDR3 loop spans 14 amino acids. Germline V gives CDR1 LGHDT, CDR2 YNNKEL (reference sequence). Trimming removed 2 bases at V and 2 bases at J, with 9 bases between. The CDR3 region has the DNA TGTGCCAGCAGCCAATCCGGGGACAACTATGGCTACACCTTC. Protein sequence: CASSQSGDNYGYTF.

This clonotype turned up a few times. The J gene is TRBJ2-2, the V gene TRBV4-1, with 8 bases fitting TRBD2. This CDR3 comprises 16 residues. Unmatched junction bases numbered 6, after V lost 1 base and J lost 5 bases. Germline lookup yields CDR1 MGHRA and CDR2 YSYEKL. CDR3 amino acids: CASSQASSGGTGELFF. For the CDR3, the DNA is TGCGCCAGCAGCCAAGCCTCAAGCGGGGGAACCGGGGAGCTGTTTTTT.

The chain recombines TRBV20-1 with TRBJ2-5; maybe TRBD2 (5 bases). The CDR3 runs to 16 residues. V shed 0 bases and J shed 0 bases, with 14 bases lying between them. CDR1 is DFQATT and CDR2 is SNEGSKA in the germline V gene (reference sequence). The CDR3 nucleotides read TGCAGTGCTAGAGATCTGGACTCCCAGTACCAAGAGACCCAGTACTTC. It encodes CSARDLDSQYQETQYF.

The chain couples TRBV18 to TRBJ2-3; no reliable D call. Trimming left V 5 bases short and J 4 bases short, with 13 bases between. From germline, CDR1 is KGHSH and CDR2 LQKENI. This CDR3 spans 14 amino acids. The CDR3 here is CASSTSAEPDTQYF. DNA for the CDR3: TGTGCCAGCTCAACGTCGGCGGAACCAGATACGCAGTATTTT. The variable domain in full, with the rest retrieved from reference TRBV18 and TRBJ2-3, is NAGVMQNPRHLVRRRGQEARLRCSPMKGHSHVYWYRQLPEEGLKFMVYLQKENIIDESGMPKERFSAEFPKEGPSILRIQQVVRGDSAAYFCASSTSAEPDTQYFGPGTRLTVL.

This chain links TRBV4-3 with TRBJ2-2, with 8 bases aligning to TRBD2. V lost 5 bases and J lost 0; bases outside the gene matches: 5. This CDR3 spans 16 amino acids. Germline V gene data show CDR1 as LGHNA and CDR2 as YSLEER. The CDR3 region is CASSETSVTNTGELFF. The CDR3 coding sequence is TGCGCCAGCAGCGAGACTAGCGTAACGAACACCGGGGAGCTGTTTTTT.

The gene calls are TRBV30 and TRBJ1-1, with D unclear. The V end lost 1 base, the J end lost 4 bases, and 4 bases lay between the germline ends. Germline-derived CDR1 and CDR2 are GTSNPN and SVGIG (reference sequence). The CDR3 has 11 amino acids. The CDR3 DNA reads as TGTGCCTGGAGTGGAAGCACTGAAGCTTTCTTT. It encodes CAWSGSTEAFF.

In this sample, this clonotype turned up a few times. The chain uses TRBV7-2 and TRBJ2-5, with 11 bases fitting TRBD2. CDR1 is SGHTA, CDR2 FQGNSA, per germline. There are 15 residues in the CDR3. The V and J ends lost 4 bases and 5 bases, in that order; junction bases with no gene match: 6. CDR3 amino acids: CASSYGLAGRETQYF. The CDR3 bases are TGTGCCAGCAGCTACGGACTAGCGGGCCGGGAGACCCAGTACTTC.

The rearrangement joins TRBV7-2 to TRBJ2-1; 8 positions agree with TRBD2. Germline CDR1 reads SGHTA; CDR2 reads FQGNSA. Losses at the gene ends were 5 bases for V and 6 bases for J; bases not matched to a gene: 6. This CDR3 contains 14 residues. CDR3 region: CASSVTSGPNEQFF. The CDR3 nucleotides read TGTGCCAGCAGCGTTACTAGCGGTCCCAATGAGCAGTTCTTC.

There are many counts of this clonotype. The rearrangement joins TRBV4-1 to TRBJ1-6, with TRBD1 as a possible D gene (5 bases). V shed 4 bases and J shed 6 bases, with 10 bases lying between them. The CDR3 loop spans 14 amino acids. CDR1 MGHRA and CDR2 YSYEKL come from the germline V gene. CDR3 loop: CASSRQLPNSPLHF. The CDR3 DNA reads TGCGCCAGCAGCCGACAGCTACCTAATTCACCCCTCCACTTT.